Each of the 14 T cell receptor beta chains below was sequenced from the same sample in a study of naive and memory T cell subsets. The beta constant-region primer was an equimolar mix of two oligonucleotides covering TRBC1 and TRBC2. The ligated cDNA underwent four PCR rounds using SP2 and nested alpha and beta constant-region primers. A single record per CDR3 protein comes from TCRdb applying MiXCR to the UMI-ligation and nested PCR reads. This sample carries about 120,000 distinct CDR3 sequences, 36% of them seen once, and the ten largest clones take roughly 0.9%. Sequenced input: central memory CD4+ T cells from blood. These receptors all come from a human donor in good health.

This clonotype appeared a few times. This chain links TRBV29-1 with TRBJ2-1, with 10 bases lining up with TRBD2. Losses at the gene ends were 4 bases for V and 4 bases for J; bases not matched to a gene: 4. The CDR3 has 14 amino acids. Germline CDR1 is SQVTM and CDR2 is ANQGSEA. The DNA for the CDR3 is TGCAGCGTTGCGCCTAGCGGGAGATACAATGAGCAGTTCTTC. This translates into CSVAPSGRYNEQFF.

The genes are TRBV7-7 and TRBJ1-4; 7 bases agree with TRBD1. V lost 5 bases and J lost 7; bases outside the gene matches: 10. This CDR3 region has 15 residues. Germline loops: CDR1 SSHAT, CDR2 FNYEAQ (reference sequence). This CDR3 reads CASSPGRGQSEKLFF. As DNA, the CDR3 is TGTGCCAGCAGCCCTGGAAGGGGACAGAGTGAAAAACTGTTTTTT.

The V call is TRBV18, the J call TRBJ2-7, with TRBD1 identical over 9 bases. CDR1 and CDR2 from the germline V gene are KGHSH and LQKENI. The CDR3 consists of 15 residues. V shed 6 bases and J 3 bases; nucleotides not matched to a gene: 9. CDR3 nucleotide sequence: TGTGCCAGCTCCCGACCCGGGACAGGGATCTACGAGCAGTACTTC. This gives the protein CASSRPGTGIYEQYF.

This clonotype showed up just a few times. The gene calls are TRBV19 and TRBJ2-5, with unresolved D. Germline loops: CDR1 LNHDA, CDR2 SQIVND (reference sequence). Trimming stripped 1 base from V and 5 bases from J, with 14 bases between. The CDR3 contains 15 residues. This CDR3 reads CASSIGGRVVETQYF. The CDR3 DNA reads TGTGCCAGTAGTATAGGAGGCCGGGTAGTGGAGACCCAGTACTTC.

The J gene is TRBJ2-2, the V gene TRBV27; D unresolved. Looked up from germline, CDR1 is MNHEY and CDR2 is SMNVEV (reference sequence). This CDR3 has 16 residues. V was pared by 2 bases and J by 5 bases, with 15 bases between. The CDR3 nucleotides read TGTGCCAGCAGTTTAGGCCGCCTAGGTTGGACCGGGGAGCTGTTTTTT. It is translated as CASSLGRLGWTGELFF.

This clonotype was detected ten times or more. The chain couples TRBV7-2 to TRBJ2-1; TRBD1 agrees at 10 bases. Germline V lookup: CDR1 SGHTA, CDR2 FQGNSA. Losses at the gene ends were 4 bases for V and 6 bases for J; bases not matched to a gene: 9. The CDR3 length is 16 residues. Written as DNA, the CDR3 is TGTGCCAGCAGCTCAGACCGGGACAGGGGAGGCAATGAGCAGTTCTTC. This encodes CASSSDRDRGGNEQFF.

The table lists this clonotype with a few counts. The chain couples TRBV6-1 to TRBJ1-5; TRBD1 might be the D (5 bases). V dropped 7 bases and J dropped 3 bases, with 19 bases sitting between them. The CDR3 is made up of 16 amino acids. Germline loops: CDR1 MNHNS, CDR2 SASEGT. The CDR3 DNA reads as TGTGCCAGCAACCGAGCGGGCCAGGGTTACAATCAGCCCCAGCATTTT. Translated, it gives CASNRAGQGYNQPQHF.

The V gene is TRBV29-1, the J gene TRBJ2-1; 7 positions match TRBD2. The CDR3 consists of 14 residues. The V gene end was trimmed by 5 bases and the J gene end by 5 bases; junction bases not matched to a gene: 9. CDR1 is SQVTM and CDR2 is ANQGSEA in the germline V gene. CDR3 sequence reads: CSVRPGGPNNEQFF. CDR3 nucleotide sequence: TGCAGCGTTAGACCGGGAGGTCCTAACAATGAGCAGTTCTTC.

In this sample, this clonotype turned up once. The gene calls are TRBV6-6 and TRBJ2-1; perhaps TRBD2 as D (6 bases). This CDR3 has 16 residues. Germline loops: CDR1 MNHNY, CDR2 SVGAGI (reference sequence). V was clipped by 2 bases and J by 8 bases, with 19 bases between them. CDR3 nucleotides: TGTGCCAGCAGTTACGAGACGGGAGCGGCCGACGATGAGCAGTTCTTC. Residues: CASSYETGAADDEQFF.

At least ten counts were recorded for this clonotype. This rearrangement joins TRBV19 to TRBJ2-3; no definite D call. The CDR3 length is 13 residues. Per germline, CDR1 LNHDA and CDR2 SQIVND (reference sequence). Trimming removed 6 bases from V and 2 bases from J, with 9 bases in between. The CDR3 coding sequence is TGTGCCAGTAGCTACACAGTCACAGATACGCAGTATTTT. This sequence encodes CASSYTVTDTQYF. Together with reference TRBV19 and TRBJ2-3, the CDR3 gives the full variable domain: DGGITQSPKYLFRKEGQNVTLSCEQNLNHDAMYWYRQDPGQGLRLIYYSQIVNDFQKGDIAEGYSVSREKKESFPLTVTSAQKNPTAFYLCASSYTVTDTQYFGPGTRLTVL.

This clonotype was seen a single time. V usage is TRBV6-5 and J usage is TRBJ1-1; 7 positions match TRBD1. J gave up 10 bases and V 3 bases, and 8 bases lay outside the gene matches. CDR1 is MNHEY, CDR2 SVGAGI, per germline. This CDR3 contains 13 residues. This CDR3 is CASSYEGGSGAFF. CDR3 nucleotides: TGTGCCAGCAGTTATGAAGGGGGCTCGGGAGCTTTCTTT.

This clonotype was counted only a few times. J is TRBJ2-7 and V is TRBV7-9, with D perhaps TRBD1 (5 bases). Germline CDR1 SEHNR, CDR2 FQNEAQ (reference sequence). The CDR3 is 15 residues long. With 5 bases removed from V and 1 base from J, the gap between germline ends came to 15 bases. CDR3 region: CASSRFGAVSYEQYF. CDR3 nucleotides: TGTGCCAGCAGCCGGTTTGGGGCGGTATCCTACGAGCAGTACTTC.

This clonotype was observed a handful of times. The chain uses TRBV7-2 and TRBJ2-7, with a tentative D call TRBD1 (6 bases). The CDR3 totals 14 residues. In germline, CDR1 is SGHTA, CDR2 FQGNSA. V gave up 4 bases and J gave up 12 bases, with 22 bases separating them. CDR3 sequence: CASSSQDSRTGWYF. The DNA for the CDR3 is TGTGCCAGCAGCTCCCAGGACAGCCGAACGGGGTGGTACTTC.

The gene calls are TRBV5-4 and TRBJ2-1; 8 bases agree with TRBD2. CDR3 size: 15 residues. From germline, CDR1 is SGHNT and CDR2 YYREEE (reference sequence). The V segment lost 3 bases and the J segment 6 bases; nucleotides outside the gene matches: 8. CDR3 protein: CASSWGLSGGNEQFF. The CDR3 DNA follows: TGTGCCAGCAGCTGGGGACTCAGCGGGGGCAATGAGCAGTTCTTC.